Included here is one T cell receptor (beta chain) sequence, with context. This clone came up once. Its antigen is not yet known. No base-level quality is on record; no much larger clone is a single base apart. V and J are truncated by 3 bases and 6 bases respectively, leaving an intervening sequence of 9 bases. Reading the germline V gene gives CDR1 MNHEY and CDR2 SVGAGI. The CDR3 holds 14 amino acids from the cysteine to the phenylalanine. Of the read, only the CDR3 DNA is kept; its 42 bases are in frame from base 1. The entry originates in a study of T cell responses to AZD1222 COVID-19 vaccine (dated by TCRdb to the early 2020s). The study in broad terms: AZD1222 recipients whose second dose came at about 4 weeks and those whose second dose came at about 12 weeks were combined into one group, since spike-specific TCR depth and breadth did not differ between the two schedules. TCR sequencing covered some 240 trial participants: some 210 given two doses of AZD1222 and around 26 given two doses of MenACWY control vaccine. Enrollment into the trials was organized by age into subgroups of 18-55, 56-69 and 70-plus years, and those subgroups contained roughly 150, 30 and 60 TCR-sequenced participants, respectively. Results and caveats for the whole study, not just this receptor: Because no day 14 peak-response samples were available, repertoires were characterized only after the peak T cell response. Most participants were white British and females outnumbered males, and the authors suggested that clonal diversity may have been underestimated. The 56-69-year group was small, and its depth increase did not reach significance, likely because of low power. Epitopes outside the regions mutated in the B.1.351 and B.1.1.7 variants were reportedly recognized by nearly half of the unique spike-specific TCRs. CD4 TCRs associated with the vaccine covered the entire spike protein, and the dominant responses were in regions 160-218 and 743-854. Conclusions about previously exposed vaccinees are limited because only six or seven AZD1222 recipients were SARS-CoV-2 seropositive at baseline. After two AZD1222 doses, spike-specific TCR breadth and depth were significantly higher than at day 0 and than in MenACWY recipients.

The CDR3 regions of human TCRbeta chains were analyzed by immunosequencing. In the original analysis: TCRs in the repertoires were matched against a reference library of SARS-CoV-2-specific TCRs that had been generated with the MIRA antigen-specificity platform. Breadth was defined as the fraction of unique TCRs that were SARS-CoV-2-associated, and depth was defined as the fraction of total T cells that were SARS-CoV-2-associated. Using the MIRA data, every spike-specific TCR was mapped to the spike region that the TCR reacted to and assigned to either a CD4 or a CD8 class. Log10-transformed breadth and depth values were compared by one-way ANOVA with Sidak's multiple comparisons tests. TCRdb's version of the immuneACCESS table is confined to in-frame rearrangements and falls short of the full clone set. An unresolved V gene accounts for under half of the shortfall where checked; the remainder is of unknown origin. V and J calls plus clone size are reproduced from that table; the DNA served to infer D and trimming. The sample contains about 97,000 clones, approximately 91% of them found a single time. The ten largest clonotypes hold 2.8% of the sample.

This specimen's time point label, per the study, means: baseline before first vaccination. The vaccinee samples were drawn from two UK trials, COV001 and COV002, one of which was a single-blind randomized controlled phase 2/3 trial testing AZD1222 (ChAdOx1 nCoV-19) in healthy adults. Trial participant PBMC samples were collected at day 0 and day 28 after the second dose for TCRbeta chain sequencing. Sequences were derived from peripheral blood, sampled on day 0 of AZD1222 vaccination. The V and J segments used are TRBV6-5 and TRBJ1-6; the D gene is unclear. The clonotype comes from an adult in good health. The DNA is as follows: TGTGCCAGCAGTTATAATCCGGTTAATTCACCCCTCCACTTT. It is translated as CASSYNPVNSPLHF.